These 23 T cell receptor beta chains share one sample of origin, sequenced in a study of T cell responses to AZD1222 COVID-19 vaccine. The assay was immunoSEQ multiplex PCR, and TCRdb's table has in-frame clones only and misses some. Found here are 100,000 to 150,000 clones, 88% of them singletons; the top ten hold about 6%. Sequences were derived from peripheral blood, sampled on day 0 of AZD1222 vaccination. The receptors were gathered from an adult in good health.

The DNA of the CDR3 is TGTGCCAGCAGCGGGACTAGCGGGAGTCAAGAGACCCAGTACTTC. It codes for CASSGTSGSQETQYF. The rearrangement joins TRBV5-6 to TRBJ2-5, with TRBD2 matching 14 bases. After removal of 4 bases from V and 2 bases from J, the junction contained 1 base not matched to a gene. The germline V gene encodes CDR1 SGHDT and CDR2 YYEEEE. The CDR3 totals 15 residues.

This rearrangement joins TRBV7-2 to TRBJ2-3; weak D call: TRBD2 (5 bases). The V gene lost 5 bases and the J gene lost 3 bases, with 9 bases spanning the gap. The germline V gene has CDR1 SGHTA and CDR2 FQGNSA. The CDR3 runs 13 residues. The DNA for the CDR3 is TGTGCCAGCAGCCCGGGGTTGACAGATACGCAGTATTTT. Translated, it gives CASSPGLTDTQYF.

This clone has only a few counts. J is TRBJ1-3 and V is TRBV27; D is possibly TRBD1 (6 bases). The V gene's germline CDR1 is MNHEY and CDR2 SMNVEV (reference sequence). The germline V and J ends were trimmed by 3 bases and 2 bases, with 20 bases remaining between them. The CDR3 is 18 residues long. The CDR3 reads CASSFSVTGQEAGNTIYF. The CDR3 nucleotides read TGTGCCAGCAGTTTTTCGGTGACAGGCCAGGAGGCTGGAAACACCATATATTTT.

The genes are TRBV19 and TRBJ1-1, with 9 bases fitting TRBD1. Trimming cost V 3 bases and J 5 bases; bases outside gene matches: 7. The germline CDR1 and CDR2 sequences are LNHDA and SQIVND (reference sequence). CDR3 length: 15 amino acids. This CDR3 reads CASSISGQGGTEAFF. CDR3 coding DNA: TGTGCCAGTAGTATTTCGGGACAGGGAGGAACTGAAGCTTTCTTT.

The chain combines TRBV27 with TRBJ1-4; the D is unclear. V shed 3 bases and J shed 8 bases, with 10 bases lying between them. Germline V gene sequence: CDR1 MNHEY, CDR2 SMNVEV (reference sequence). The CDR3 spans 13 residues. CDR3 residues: CASSFFSQEKLFF. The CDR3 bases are TGTGCCAGCAGTTTCTTCTCCCAGGAAAAACTGTTTTTT.

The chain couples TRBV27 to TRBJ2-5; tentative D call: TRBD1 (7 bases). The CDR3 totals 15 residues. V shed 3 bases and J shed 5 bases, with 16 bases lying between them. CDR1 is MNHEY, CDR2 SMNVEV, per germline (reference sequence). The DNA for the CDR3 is TGTGCCAGCAGTTTGACAGGGCGGGAAGGGGAGACCCAGTACTTC. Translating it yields CASSLTGREGETQYF.

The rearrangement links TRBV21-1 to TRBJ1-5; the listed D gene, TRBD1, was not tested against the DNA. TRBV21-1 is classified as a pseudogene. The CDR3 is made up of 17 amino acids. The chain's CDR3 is CASSTRDRDMCNQPQHF. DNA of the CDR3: TGTGCCAGCAGCACGAGGGACAGGGATATGTGCAATCAGCCCCAGCATTTT.

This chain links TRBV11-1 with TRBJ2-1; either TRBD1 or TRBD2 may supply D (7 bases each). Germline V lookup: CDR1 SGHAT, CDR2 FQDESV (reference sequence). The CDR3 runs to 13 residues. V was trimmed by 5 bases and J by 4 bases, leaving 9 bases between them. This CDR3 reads CASSQGGYNEQFF. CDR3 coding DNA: TGTGCCAGCAGCCAGGGGGGGTACAATGAGCAGTTCTTC.

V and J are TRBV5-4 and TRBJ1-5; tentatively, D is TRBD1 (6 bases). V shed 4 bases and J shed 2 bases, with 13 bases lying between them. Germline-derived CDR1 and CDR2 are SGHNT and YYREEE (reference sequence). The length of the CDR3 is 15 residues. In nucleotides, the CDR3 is TGTGCCAGCAGCCAAGGGGGTATGGGCAATCAGCCCCAGCATTTT. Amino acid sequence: CASSQGGMGNQPQHF.

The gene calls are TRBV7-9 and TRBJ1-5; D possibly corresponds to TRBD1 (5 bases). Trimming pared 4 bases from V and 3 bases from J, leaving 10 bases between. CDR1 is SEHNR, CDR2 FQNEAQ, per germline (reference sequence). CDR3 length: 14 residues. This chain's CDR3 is CASSYGTDNQPQHF. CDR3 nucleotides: TGTGCCAGCAGCTATGGGACGGACAATCAGCCCCAGCATTTT.

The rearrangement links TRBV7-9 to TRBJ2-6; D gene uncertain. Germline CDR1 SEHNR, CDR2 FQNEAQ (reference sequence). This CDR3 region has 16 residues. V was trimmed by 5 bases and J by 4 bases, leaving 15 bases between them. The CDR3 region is CASSPSRNRGANVLTF. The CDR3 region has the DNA TGTGCCAGCAGCCCCTCACGGAATCGAGGGGCCAACGTCCTGACTTTC.

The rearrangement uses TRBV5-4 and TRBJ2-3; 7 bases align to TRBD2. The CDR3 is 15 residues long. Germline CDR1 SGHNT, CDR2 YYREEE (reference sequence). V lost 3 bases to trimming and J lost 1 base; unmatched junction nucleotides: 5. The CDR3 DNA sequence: TGTGCCAGCAGCTCTTACGCGGGAGGCACAGATACGCAGTATTTT. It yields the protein CASSSYAGGTDTQYF.

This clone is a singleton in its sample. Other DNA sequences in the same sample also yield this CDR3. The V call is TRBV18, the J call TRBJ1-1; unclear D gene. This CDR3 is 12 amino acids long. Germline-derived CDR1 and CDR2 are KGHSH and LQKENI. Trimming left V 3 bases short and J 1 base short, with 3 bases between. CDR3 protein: CASSPPNTEAFF. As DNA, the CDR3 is TGTGCCAGCTCACCCCCGAACACTGAAGCTTTCTTT.

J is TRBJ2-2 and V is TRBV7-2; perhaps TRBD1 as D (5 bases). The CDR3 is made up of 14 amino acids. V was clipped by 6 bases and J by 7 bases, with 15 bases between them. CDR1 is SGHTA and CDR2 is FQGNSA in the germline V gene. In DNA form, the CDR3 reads TGTGCCAGCAGTACCGGACAACCCGGCGGGGAGCTGTTTTTT. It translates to CASSTGQPGGELFF.

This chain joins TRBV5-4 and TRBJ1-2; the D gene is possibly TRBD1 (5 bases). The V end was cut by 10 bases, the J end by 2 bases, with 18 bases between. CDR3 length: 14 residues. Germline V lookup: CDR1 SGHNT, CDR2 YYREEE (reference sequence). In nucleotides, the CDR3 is TGTGCCTCCTCGGCGGGAACAGGCAACTATGGCTACACCTTC. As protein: CASSAGTGNYGYTF. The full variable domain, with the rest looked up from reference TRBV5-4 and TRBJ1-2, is ETGVTQSPTHLIKTRGQQVTLRCSSQSGHNTVSWYQQALGQGPQFIFQYYREEENGRGNFPPRFSGLQFPNYSSELNVNALELDDSALYLCASSAGTGNYGYTFGSGTRLTVV.

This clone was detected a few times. The CDR3 nucleotides read TGTGCCAGCAGCATTGGACTAGCGGGGTTTAACACCGGGGAGCTGTTTTTT. It specifies CASSIGLAGFNTGELFF. This chain connects TRBV11-3 to TRBJ2-2, with 12 bases that match TRBD2. From germline, CDR1 is SGHNT and CDR2 YENEEA. The J segment lost 2 bases and the V segment lost 5 bases, leaving 6 bases of the junction unmatched. The CDR3 sequence is 17 residues long.

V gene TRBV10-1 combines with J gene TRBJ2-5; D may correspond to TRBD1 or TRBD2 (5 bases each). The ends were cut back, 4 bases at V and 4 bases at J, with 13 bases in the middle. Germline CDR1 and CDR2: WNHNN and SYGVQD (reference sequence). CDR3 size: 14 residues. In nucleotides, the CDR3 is TGCGCCAGCAGTGGTGGCCGAGGGGTAGAGACCCAGTACTTC. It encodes CASSGGRGVETQYF.

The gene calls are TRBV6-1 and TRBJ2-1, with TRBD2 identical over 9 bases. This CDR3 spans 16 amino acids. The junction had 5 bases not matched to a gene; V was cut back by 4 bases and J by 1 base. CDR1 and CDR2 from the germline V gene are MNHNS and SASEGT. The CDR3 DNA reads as TGTGCCAGCAGTGGAAATCTAGCGGGATCCTACAATGAGCAGTTCTTC. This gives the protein CASSGNLAGSYNEQFF.

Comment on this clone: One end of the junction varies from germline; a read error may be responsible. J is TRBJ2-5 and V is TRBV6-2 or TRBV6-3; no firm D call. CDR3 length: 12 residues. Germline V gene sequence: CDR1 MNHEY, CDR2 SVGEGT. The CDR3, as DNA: TGTGCCAGCAGTTTCACTCAAGGGACCCAGTACTTC. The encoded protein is CASSFTQGTQYF.

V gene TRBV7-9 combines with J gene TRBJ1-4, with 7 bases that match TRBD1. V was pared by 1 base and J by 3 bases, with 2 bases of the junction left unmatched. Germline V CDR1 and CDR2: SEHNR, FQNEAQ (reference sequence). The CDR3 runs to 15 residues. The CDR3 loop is CASSLDQGANEKLFF. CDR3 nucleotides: TGTGCCAGCAGCTTAGATCAGGGGGCTAATGAAAAACTGTTTTTT. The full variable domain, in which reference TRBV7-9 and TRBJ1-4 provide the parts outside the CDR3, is DTGVSQNPRHKITKRGQNVTFRCDPISEHNRLYWYRQTLGQGPEFLTYFQNEAQLEKSRLLSDRFSAERPKGSFSTLEIQRTEQGDSAMYLCASSLDQGANEKLFFGSGTQLSVL.

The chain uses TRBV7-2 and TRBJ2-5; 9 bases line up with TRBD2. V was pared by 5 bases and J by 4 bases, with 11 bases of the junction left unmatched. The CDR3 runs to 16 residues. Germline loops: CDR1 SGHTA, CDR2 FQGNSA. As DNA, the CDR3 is TGTGCCAGCAGCGTAACCAGCGGGGGGTATGGAGAGACCCAGTACTTC. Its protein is CASSVTSGGYGETQYF.

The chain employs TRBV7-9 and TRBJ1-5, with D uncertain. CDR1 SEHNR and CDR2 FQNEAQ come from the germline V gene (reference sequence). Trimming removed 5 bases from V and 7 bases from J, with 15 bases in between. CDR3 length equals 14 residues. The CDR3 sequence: CASSKASEDQPQHF. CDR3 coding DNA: TGTGCCAGCAGCAAAGCCTCGGAGGACCAGCCCCAGCATTTT.

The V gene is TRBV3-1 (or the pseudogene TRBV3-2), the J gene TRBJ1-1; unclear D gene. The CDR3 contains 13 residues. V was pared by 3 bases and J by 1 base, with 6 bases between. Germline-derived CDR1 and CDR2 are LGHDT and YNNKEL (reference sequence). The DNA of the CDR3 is TGTGCCAGCAGCCATGGCAGGAACACTGAAGCTTTCTTT. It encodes CASSHGRNTEAFF.